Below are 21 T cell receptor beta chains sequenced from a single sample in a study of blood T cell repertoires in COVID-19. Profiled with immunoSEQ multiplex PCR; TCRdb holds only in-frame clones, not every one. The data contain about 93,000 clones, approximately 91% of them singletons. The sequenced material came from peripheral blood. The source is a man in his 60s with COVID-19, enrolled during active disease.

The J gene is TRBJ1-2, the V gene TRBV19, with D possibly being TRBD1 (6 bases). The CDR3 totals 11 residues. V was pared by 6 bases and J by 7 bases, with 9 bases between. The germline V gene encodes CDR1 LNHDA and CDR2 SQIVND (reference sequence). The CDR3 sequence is CASSWGPGYTF. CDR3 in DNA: TGTGCCAGTAGCTGGGGGCCTGGCTACACCTTC.

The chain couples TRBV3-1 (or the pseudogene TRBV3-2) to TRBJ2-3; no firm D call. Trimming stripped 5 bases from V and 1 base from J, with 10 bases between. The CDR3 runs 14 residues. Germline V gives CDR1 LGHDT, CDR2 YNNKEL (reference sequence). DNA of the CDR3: TGTGCCAGCAGCATACGGGTTGGCACAGATACGCAGTATTTT. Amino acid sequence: CASSIRVGTDTQYF.

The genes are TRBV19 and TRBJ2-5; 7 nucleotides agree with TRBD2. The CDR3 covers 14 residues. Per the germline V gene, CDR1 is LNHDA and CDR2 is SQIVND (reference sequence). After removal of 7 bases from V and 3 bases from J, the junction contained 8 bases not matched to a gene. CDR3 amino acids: CASTRTSGEETQYF. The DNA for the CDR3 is TGTGCCAGTACCCGGACTAGTGGGGAAGAGACCCAGTACTTC.

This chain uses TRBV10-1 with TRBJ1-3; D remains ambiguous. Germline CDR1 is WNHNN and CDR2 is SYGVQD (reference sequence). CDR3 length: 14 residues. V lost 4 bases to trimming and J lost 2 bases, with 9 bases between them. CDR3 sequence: CASSVGGAGNTIYF. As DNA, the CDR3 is TGCGCCAGCAGTGTCGGCGGTGCTGGAAACACCATATATTTT.

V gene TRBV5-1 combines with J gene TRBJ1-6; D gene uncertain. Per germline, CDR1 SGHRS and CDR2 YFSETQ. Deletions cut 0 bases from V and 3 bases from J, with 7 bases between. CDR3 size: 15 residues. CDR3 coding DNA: TGCGCCAGCAGCTTGGAGTACGGCTATAATTCACCCCTCCACTTT. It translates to CASSLEYGYNSPLHF.

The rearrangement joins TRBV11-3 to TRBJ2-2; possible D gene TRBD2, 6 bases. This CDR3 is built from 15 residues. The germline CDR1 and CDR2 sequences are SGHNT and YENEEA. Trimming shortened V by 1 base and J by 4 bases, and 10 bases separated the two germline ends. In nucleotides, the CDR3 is TGTGCCAGCAGCTTAGGGGGACTGAGCACCGGGGAGCTGTTTTTT. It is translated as CASSLGGLSTGELFF.

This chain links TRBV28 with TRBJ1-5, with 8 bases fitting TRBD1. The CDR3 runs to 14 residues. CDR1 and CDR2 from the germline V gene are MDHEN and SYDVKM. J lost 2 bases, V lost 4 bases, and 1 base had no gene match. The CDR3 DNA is TGTGCCAGCAGTTGGGGACAGGGCAATCAGCCCCAGCATTTT. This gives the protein CASSWGQGNQPQHF. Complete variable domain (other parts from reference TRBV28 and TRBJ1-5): DVKVTQSSRYLVKRTGEKVFLECVQDMDHENMFWYRQDPGLGLRLIYFSYDVKMKEKGDIPEGYSVSREKKERFSLILESASTNQTSMYLCASSWGQGNQPQHFGDGTRLSIL.

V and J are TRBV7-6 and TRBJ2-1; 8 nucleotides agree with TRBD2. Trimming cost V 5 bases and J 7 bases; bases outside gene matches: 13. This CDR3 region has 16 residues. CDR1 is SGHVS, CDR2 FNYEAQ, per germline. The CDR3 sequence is CASSPEAAGAQNEQFF. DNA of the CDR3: TGTGCCAGCAGCCCCGAGGCAGCGGGAGCCCAAAATGAGCAGTTCTTC.

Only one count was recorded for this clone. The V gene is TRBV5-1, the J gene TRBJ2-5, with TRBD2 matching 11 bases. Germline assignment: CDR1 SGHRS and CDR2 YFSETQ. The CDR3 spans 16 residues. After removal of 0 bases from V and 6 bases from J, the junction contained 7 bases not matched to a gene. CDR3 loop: CASSLVASGRRKTQYF. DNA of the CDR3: TGCGCCAGCAGCTTGGTGGCTAGCGGGAGGAGAAAGACCCAGTACTTC.

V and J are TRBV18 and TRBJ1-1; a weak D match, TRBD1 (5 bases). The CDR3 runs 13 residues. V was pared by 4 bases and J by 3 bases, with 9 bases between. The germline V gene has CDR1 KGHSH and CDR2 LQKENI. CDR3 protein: CASSQGGDTEAFF. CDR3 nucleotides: TGTGCCAGCTCACAGGGAGGGGACACTGAAGCTTTCTTT.

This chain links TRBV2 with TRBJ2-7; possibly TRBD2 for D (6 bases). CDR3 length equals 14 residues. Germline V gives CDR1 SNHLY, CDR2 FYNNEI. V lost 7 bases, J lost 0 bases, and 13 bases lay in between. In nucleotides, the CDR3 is TGTGCCAGCAATCGGGACTTAACCTCCTACGAGCAGTACTTC. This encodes CASNRDLTSYEQYF.

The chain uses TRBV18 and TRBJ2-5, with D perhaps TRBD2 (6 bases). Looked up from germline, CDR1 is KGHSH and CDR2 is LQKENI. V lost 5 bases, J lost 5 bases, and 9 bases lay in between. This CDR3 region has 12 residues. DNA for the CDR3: TGTGCCAGCTCATCGGAGGGGGAGACCCAGTACTTC. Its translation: CASSSEGETQYF.

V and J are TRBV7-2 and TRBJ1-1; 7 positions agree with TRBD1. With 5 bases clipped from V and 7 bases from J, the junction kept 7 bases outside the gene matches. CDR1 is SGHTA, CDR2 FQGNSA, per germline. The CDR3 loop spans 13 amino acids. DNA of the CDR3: TGTGCCAGCAGCCGGGGACAGAGCCTTGAAGCTTTCTTT. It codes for CASSRGQSLEAFF.

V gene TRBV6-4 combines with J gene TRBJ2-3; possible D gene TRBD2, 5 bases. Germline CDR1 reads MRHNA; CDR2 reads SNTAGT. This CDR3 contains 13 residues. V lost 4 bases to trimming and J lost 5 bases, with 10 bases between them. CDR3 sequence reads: CASSVGILDTQYF. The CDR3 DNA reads TGTGCCAGCAGTGTCGGGATACTAGATACGCAGTATTTT.

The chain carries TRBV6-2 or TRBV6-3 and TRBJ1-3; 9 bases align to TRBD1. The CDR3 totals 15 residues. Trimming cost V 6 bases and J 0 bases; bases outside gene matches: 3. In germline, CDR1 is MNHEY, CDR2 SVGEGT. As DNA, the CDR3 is TGTGCCAGCAGCGGACAGGGGAACTCTGGAAACACCATATATTTT. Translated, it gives CASSGQGNSGNTIYF.

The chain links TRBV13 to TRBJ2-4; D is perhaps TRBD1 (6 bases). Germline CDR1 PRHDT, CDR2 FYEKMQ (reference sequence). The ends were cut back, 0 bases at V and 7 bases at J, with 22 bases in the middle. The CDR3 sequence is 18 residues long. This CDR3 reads CASSLGLIGWERGNIQYF. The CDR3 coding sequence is TGTGCCAGCAGCTTAGGCCTGATCGGGTGGGAGAGGGGGAACATTCAGTACTTC.

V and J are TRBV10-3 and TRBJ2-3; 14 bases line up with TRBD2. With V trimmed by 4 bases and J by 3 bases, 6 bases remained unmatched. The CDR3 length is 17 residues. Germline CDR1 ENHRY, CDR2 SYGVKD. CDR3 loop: CAISGRTSGRTTDTQYF. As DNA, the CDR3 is TGTGCCATCAGTGGTAGGACTAGCGGGAGGACGACAGATACGCAGTATTTT.

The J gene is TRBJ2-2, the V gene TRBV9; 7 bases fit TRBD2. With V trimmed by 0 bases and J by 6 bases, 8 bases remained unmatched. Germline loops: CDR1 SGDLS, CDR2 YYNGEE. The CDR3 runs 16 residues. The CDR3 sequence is CASSVGGGTIPGELFF. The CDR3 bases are TGTGCCAGCAGCGTAGGGGGTGGGACTATCCCCGGGGAGCTGTTTTTT.

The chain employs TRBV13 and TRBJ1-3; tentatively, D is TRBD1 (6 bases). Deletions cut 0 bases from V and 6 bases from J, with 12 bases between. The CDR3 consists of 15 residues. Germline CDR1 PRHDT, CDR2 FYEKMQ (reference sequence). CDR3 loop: CASSLGTGRSNTIYF. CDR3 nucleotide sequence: TGTGCCAGCAGCTTAGGCACAGGGCGATCAAACACCATATATTTT. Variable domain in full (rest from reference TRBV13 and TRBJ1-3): AAGVIQSPRHLIKEKRETATLKCYPIPRHDTVYWYQQGPGQDPQFLISFYEKMQSDKGSIPDRFSAQQFSDYHSELNMSSLELGDSALYFCASSLGTGRSNTIYFGEGSWLTVV.

This CDR3 reads CASSLAPGAGTEAFF. DNA for the CDR3: TGTGCCAGCAGCTTAGCGCCTGGGGCTGGCACTGAAGCTTTCTTT. The V and J genes are TRBV7-6 and TRBJ1-1; tentatively, D is TRBD1 (5 bases). Germline V gene lookup returns CDR1 SGHVS and CDR2 FNYEAQ. V gave up 0 bases and J gave up 4 bases, with 12 bases separating them. The CDR3 is 15 amino acids. Complete variable domain (other parts from reference TRBV7-6 and TRBJ1-1): GAGVSQSPRYKVTKRGQDVALRCDPISGHVSLYWYRQALGQGPEFLTYFNYEAQQDKSGLPNDRFSAERPEGSISTLTIQRTEQRDSAMYRCASSLAPGAGTEAFFGQGTRLTVV.

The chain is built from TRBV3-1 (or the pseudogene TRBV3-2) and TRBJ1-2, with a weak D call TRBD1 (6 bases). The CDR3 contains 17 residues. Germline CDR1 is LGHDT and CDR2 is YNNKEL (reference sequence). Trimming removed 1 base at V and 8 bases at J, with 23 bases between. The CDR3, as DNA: TGTGCCAGCAGCCAAGTATCGGTAACAGGGTATGGAAAAGGCTACACCTTC. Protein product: CASSQVSVTGYGKGYTF.